These T cell receptor beta chains were read from a single sample in a study of T-cell reconstitution after alpha-beta-depleted transplantation in children. TCRdb processed the PCR reads anew with MiXCR; each CDR3 protein has one entry. This table has 85,000 to 120,000 distinct CDR3 sequences, 7.5% to 9% appearing once. This material consisted of PBMCs, taken before TCRalphabeta/CD19-depleted stem cell transplant. Every receptor here comes from a boy younger than 10 with acute lymphoblastic leukemia, due to receive a stem cell transplant. The CDR3 runs from the conserved cysteine through the conserved F or W. The D gene is left open where the match is weak. Size is stated for part of the rows, as once, few or many counts, or as a class when the clone is expanded.

V gene: TRBV7-8; J gene: TRBJ2-7; D gene: TRBD2; clone size: -; CDR3 DNA: TGTGCCAGCAGCTTAGCATACGGACTAGCGGCCTACGAGCAGTACTTC; CDR3 protein: CASSLAYGLAAYEQYF
V gene: TRBV20-1; J gene: TRBJ1-5; D gene: TRBD1; clone size: few; CDR3 DNA: TGCAGTGCTGCCGGGACAGGGGGCAATCAGCCCCAGCATTTT; CDR3 protein: CSAAGTGGNQPQHF
V gene: TRBV5-6; J gene: TRBJ1-1; D gene: -; clone size: many; CDR3 DNA: TGTGCCAGCAGCTTGTTAGGATTGAACACTGAAGCTTTCTTT; CDR3 protein: CASSLLGLNTEAFF
V gene: TRBV7-9; J gene: TRBJ2-7; D gene: TRBD2; clone size: few; CDR3 DNA: TGTGCCAGCAGCCTCCGGGAGGACGAGCAGTACTTC; CDR3 protein: CASSLREDEQYF
V gene: TRBV10-1; J gene: TRBJ2-2; D gene: TRBD2; clone size: few; CDR3 DNA: TGCGCCAGCACCCCTGGGACTAGCGGGAATACCGGGGAGCTGTTTTTT; CDR3 protein: CASTPGTSGNTGELFF
V gene: TRBV28; J gene: TRBJ2-5; D gene: TRBD2; clone size: many; CDR3 DNA: TGTGCCAGCAGTTCCCCATTCGGCGGGGGGCAGTTTGAGACCCAGTACTTC; CDR3 protein: CASSSPFGGGQFETQYF
V gene: TRBV6-4; J gene: TRBJ1-1; D gene: -; clone size: few; CDR3 DNA: TGTGCCAGCAGTGACTCTGAGGTTTCTGAAGCTTTCTTT; CDR3 protein: CASSDSEVSEAFF
V gene: TRBV2; J gene: TRBJ1-1; D gene: -; clone size: -; CDR3 DNA: TGTGCCAGCAGTGGCAGGGCGAGGCGGGCTACTGAAGCTTTCTTT; CDR3 protein: CASSGRARRATEAFF
V gene: TRBV29-1; J gene: TRBJ1-1; D gene: -; clone size: many; CDR3 DNA: TGCAGCGTTGCTGACACTGAAGCTTTCTTT; CDR3 protein: CSVADTEAFF
V gene: TRBV6-1; J gene: TRBJ1-5; D gene: -; clone size: -; CDR3 DNA: TGTGCCAGCAGTGAAGAGGAGGGAGCAGGGGTGGCAAATCAGCCCCAGCATTTT; CDR3 protein: CASSEEEGAGVANQPQHF
V gene: TRBV7-8; J gene: TRBJ1-6; D gene: -; clone size: -; CDR3 DNA: TGTGCCAGCAGCTTAGGTCCGGGATTAAATTCACCCCTCCACTTT; CDR3 protein: CASSLGPGLNSPLHF
V gene: TRBV15; J gene: TRBJ2-1; D gene: -; clone size: few; CDR3 DNA: TGTGCCACCAGCAGAGATTTTGGGCGAAATGAGCAGTTCTTC; CDR3 protein: CATSRDFGRNEQFF
V gene: TRBV3-1; J gene: TRBJ2-7; D gene: -; clone size: few; CDR3 DNA: TGTGCCACAGGGGACTCTTCCTCCTACGAGCAGTACTTC; CDR3 protein: CATGDSSSYEQYF
V gene: TRBV20-1; J gene: TRBJ2-4; D gene: TRBD1; clone size: medium-sized; CDR3 DNA: TGCAGTGCTAGAGCGGGACAGGGATGGGACATTCAGTACTTC; CDR3 protein: CSARAGQGWDIQYF
V gene: TRBV6-2/TRBV6-3; J gene: TRBJ2-7; D gene: -; clone size: few; CDR3 DNA: TGTGCCGCTGAGGGTATGCGAGACGAGCAGTACTTC; CDR3 protein: CAAEGMRDEQYF
V gene: TRBV12-3/TRBV12-4; J gene: TRBJ2-3; D gene: TRBD2; clone size: many; CDR3 DNA: TGTGCCAGCAGTGGGGCTAGCGGGGAGACAGATACGCAGTATTTT; CDR3 protein: CASSGASGETDTQYF
V gene: TRBV20-1; J gene: TRBJ2-1; D gene: TRBD2; clone size: many; CDR3 DNA: TGCAGTGCAGTTGGGACTAGCGGTTCCTACAATGAGCAGTTCTTC; CDR3 protein: CSAVGTSGSYNEQFF